Listed below are T cell receptor beta chains from one sample, sequenced in a study of persistence of HIV-infected CD4 T cells. The antigens for these receptors are not known. Method: immunoSEQ multiplex PCR; TCRdb's copy keeps in-frame clones and lacks some. Here the sample spans under 20,000 clones, 55% to 65% being singletons. Sequencing was performed on CD4+ T cells sorted from PBMCs after 18-hour stimulation, taken from a patient who received antiretroviral therapy. Receptor source: an adult woman with HIV who was CMV-seropositive. Each CDR3 is given with its conserved first and last residue. Fields, in order: V gene, clone size, D gene, CDR3 length, J gene, CDR3 protein, CDR3 DNA. The D gene is left open where the match is weak. Rows may omit the clone size; those that give it use once, few, many or a size class.

V: TRBV5-4; size: NA; D: TRBD2; length: 16; J: TRBJ2-3; CDR3: CASSLKRGGSSDTQYF; DNA: TGTGCCAGCAGCTTGAAGCGGGGGGGCTCGAGCGATACGCAGTATTTT
V: TRBV28; size: NA; D: NA; length: 14; J: TRBJ2-3; CDR3: CASSLTGGSDTQYF; DNA: TGTGCCAGCAGTTTAACCGGGGGATCAGATACGCAGTATTTT
V: TRBV2; size: NA; D: NA; length: 15; J: TRBJ1-6; CDR3: CASRTRAGLDSPLHF; DNA: TGTGCCAGCAGGACGAGAGCAGGGCTAGATTCACCCCTCCACTTT
V: TRBV29-1; size: NA; D: NA; length: 11; J: TRBJ1-1; CDR3: CSVARNTEAFF; DNA: TGCAGCGTTGCCAGGAACACTGAAGCTTTCTTT
V: TRBV9; size: NA; D: NA; length: 14; J: TRBJ1-3; CDR3: CASSPQGTGNTIYF; DNA: TGTGCCAGCAGCCCCCAGGGTACTGGAAACACCATATATTTT
V: TRBV7-9; size: NA; D: NA; length: 16; J: TRBJ2-3; CDR3: CASITSHDGYTDTQYF; DNA: TGTGCCAGCATCACTTCCCACGACGGCTACACAGATACGCAGTATTTT
V: TRBV27; size: few; D: NA; length: 16; J: TRBJ1-2; CDR3: CASSFLNRVDSDGYTF; DNA: TGTGCCAGCAGTTTCCTTAACAGGGTTGATTCTGATGGCTACACCTTC
V: TRBV9; size: NA; D: TRBD2; length: 16; J: TRBJ2-1; CDR3: CASSRGGLAVRGEQFF; DNA: TGTGCCAGCAGCCGAGGGGGACTAGCGGTCCGCGGTGAGCAGTTCTTC
V: TRBV5-1; size: NA; D: NA; length: 16; J: TRBJ2-7; CDR3: CASTPGGGQGVHEQYF; DNA: TGCGCCAGTACCCCGGGGGGGGGACAGGGAGTCCACGAGCAGTACTTC
V: TRBV30; size: NA; D: NA; length: 13; J: TRBJ2-3; CDR3: CAWSPGGADTQYF; DNA: TGTGCCTGGAGCCCCGGGGGTGCAGATACGCAGTATTTT
V: TRBV6-1; size: NA; D: TRBD1; length: 18; J: TRBJ1-2; CDR3: CASSEGQGVNFGVYGYTF; DNA: TGTGCCAGCAGTGAAGGGCAGGGGGTGAATTTTGGAGTCTATGGCTACACCTTC
V: TRBV29-1; size: NA; D: NA; length: 12; J: TRBJ1-2; CDR3: CSVDRRERGYTF; DNA: TGCAGCGTTGACCGGCGGGAGAGGGGCTACACCTTC
V: TRBV11-2; size: NA; D: NA; length: 15; J: TRBJ1-2; CDR3: CASSLQGGGNYGYTF; DNA: TGTGCCAGCAGCTTGCAAGGTGGGGGTAACTATGGCTACACCTTC
V: TRBV3-1/TRBV3-2; size: NA; D: NA; length: 14; J: TRBJ2-2; CDR3: CASSPPGRPGELFF; DNA: TGTGCCAGCAGTCCCCCCGGGCGCCCCGGGGAGCTGTTTTTT
V: TRBV6-5; size: NA; D: NA; length: 16; J: TRBJ2-1; CDR3: CASSLWTPLLDNEQFF; DNA: TGTGCCAGCAGTTTATGGACCCCTCTACTAGACAATGAGCAGTTCTTC
V: TRBV5-1; size: NA; D: NA; length: 15; J: TRBJ2-1; CDR3: CASSFGAGGAGEQFF; DNA: TGCGCCAGCAGCTTTGGGGCTGGGGGCGCGGGGGAGCAGTTCTTC
V: TRBV10-1; size: NA; D: TRBD1; length: 15; J: TRBJ2-5; CDR3: CASSTGQARTGTQYF; DNA: TGCGCCAGCAGTACGGGACAGGCCCGAACCGGGACCCAGTACTTC
V: TRBV18; size: NA; D: TRBD1; length: 16; J: TRBJ1-4; CDR3: CASSLQGAATNEKLFF; DNA: TGTGCCAGCTCCCTGCAGGGGGCTGCAACTAATGAAAAACTGTTTTTT
V: TRBV5-4; size: NA; D: TRBD1; length: 15; J: TRBJ1-1; CDR3: CASSWGDRGSTEAFF; DNA: TGTGCCAGCAGCTGGGGGGACAGGGGGAGCACTGAAGCTTTCTTT
V: TRBV7-2; size: NA; D: NA; length: 14; J: TRBJ2-3; CDR3: CASSLRRGADTQYF; DNA: TGTGCCAGCAGCTTACGGCGGGGAGCAGATACGCAGTATTTT
V: TRBV3-1/TRBV3-2; size: NA; D: TRBD1; length: 14; J: TRBJ1-1; CDR3: CASSPTGGNTEAFF; DNA: TGTGCCAGCAGCCCGACAGGGGGGAACACTGAAGCTTTCTTT
V: TRBV18; size: NA; D: NA; length: 14; J: TRBJ2-3; CDR3: CASSPSGTQDTQYF; DNA: TGTGCCAGCTCACCCTCCGGGACACAAGATACGCAGTATTTT
V: TRBV30; size: NA; D: NA; length: 15; J: TRBJ1-1; CDR3: CAWSVSGRFFSEAFF; DNA: TGTGCCTGGAGTGTATCTGGCAGATTCTTTTCCGAAGCTTTCTTT
V: TRBV10-1; size: NA; D: TRBD1; length: 13; J: TRBJ1-1; CDR3: CASRDRLNTEAFF; DNA: TGCGCCAGCAGGGACAGGCTTAACACTGAAGCTTTCTTT
V: TRBV14; size: NA; D: TRBD1; length: 14; J: TRBJ2-7; CDR3: CASSRDRGIGEQYF; DNA: TGTGCCAGCAGCCGGGACAGGGGAATTGGCGAGCAGTACTTC
V: TRBV3-1/TRBV3-2; size: NA; D: TRBD1; length: 14; J: TRBJ1-4; CDR3: CASSGGQGREKLFF; DNA: TGTGCCAGCAGCGGGGGACAGGGGCGTGAAAAACTGTTTTTT
V: TRBV2; size: few; D: TRBD1; length: 15; J: TRBJ1-6; CDR3: CARGGRGQVNSPLHF; DNA: TGTGCCAGGGGAGGGAGGGGACAGGTTAATTCACCCCTCCACTTT
V: TRBV5-1; size: NA; D: TRBD1; length: 16; J: TRBJ2-3; CDR3: CASSPPGTGSTDTQYF; DNA: TGCGCCAGCAGCCCTCCTGGGACAGGCAGCACAGATACGCAGTATTTT
V: TRBV4-1; size: NA; D: NA; length: 17; J: TRBJ2-3; CDR3: CASSQQVGSGITDTQYF; DNA: TGCGCCAGCAGCCAGCAGGTGGGGAGCGGTATCACAGATACGCAGTATTTT
V: TRBV7-3; size: few; D: NA; length: 13; J: TRBJ1-1; CDR3: CASSLAINTEAFF; DNA: TGTGCCAGCAGCTTAGCCATCAACACTGAAGCTTTCTTT
V: TRBV10-3; size: NA; D: NA; length: 14; J: TRBJ2-1; CDR3: CAISESEKGWEQFF; DNA: TGTGCCATCAGTGAGTCGGAGAAGGGTTGGGAGCAGTTCTTC
V: TRBV4-1; size: NA; D: TRBD1; length: 13; J: TRBJ1-2; CDR3: CASSQVSDRDYTF; DNA: TGCGCCAGCAGCCAAGTATCGGACAGGGACTACACCTTC
V: TRBV6-5; size: NA; D: TRBD1; length: 15; J: TRBJ2-5; CDR3: CASSLEDRVFETQYF; DNA: TGTGCCAGCAGCCTTGAAGACAGGGTGTTTGAGACCCAGTACTTC
V: TRBV7-9; size: NA; D: TRBD2; length: 17; J: TRBJ2-6; CDR3: CASSKRTSVVGANVLTF; DNA: TGTGCCAGCAGCAAACGGACTAGTGTGGTTGGGGCCAACGTCCTGACTTTC
V: TRBV5-1; size: NA; D: NA; length: 15; J: TRBJ1-1; CDR3: CASSLGNGVNTEAFF; DNA: TGCGCCAGCAGCTTGGGTAACGGCGTGAACACTGAAGCTTTCTTT
V: TRBV10-2; size: NA; D: TRBD1; length: 13; J: TRBJ1-1; CDR3: CASRGTGITEAFF; DNA: TGCGCCAGCAGGGGGACAGGGATCACTGAAGCTTTCTTT
V: TRBV27; size: NA; D: TRBD1; length: 13; J: TRBJ1-2; CDR3: CASSLSTGGGYTF; DNA: TGTGCCAGCAGTTTATCAACAGGGGGAGGCTACACCTTC
V: TRBV2; size: few; D: TRBD1; length: 15; J: TRBJ1-1; CDR3: CASRWGQARRTEAFF; DNA: TGTGCCAGCCGGTGGGGACAGGCCCGGCGCACTGAAGCTTTCTTT
V: TRBV12-5; size: once; D: NA; length: 13; J: TRBJ1-2; CDR3: CASGLVGSYGYTF; DNA: TGTGCTAGTGGTTTGGTAGGGAGCTATGGCTACACCTTC
V: TRBV3-1/TRBV3-2; size: NA; D: NA; length: 14; J: TRBJ2-2; CDR3: CASRTGPSTGELFF; DNA: TGTGCCAGCAGGACAGGACCCAGCACCGGGGAGCTGTTTTTT
V: TRBV29-1; size: NA; D: NA; length: 13; J: TRBJ2-3; CDR3: CSGSGGGTDTQYF; DNA: TGCAGCGGCTCAGGTGGGGGTACGGATACGCAGTATTTT
V: TRBV25-1; size: NA; D: TRBD1; length: 14; J: TRBJ1-1; CDR3: CASSAVAGGSEAFF; DNA: TGTGCCAGCAGTGCTGTAGCAGGGGGGTCTGAAGCTTTCTTT
V: TRBV27; size: NA; D: NA; length: 11; J: TRBJ1-2; CDR3: CASSPGRGYTF; DNA: TGTGCCAGCAGTCCCGGGAGGGGCTACACCTTC
V: TRBV6-6; size: few; D: NA; length: 14; J: TRBJ1-2; CDR3: CASTSGPANYGYTF; DNA: TGTGCCAGCACTTCAGGGCCAGCTAACTATGGCTACACCTTC
V: TRBV30; size: few; D: TRBD1; length: 14; J: TRBJ1-5; CDR3: CAWSSGGSNQPQHF; DNA: TGTGCCTGGAGTTCAGGGGGCAGCAATCAGCCCCAGCATTTT
V: TRBV5-1; size: NA; D: NA; length: 16; J: TRBJ2-3; CDR3: CASSLAGTPSTDTQYF; DNA: TGCGCCAGCAGCTTGGCGGGGACTCCTAGCACAGATACGCAGTATTTT